The clone carrying this TCR beta chain was recorded many times. In germline, CDR1 is SGHVS, CDR2 FNYEAQ. The CDR3 sequence is 16 residues long. With 5 bases clipped from V and 4 bases from J, the junction kept 10 bases outside the gene matches. This record comes from a study of T cell repertoires in cytomegalovirus infection. About the research overall: Matching HLA type and CMV infection were both indicated by public TCR beta signatures.

TCRdb re-analysed the reads in MiXCR, keeping a single row per CDR3 protein. The sample shows over 90,000 distinct CDR3 sequences, 16% of them seen only once. What was sequenced was PBMCs. This TCR derives from a human donor in good health (CMV status not recorded). Some clones in this sample may be carry-over from other donors' samples. The V gene is TRBV7-6, the J gene TRBJ2-1, with 8 bases matching TRBD2. The CDR3 region has the DNA TGTGCCAGCAGCCTACGAAGCGGGGGACCTTACAATGAGCAGTTCTTC. Amino acids: CASSLRSGGPYNEQFF.